This T cell receptor (beta chain) was captured by sequencing in a study of blood T cell repertoires in COVID-19 (dated by TCRdb to 2020 to 2021). Notes on the research overall: Samples from collaborators originated in the United States, Italy and Spain and spanned both the acute and convalescent phases of COVID-19. The prospective study material was composed of cDNA or gDNA derived from T cells, B-cell-depleted T cells, or PBMCs. Deeply sampled blood TCRbeta repertoires from subjects exposed to, actively infected with, or recovered from COVID-19 were included in the dataset. The repertoires were released in a freely available public database meant as a resource for research on the immune response to SARS-CoV-2. Samples came from the ongoing ImmuneRACE study (first 160 participants) plus 1,254 subjects from 6 global collaborators. The sample metadata nearly always contained a de-identified subject ID, COVID-19 status, age in years and sex. Where available, HLA class I and class II types were obtained from metadata supplied by the sample provider rather than from assay-based typing. Overall study results and their limits: How much clinical and demographic metadata was included differed by source and by participant, and the metadata was provided uncurated.

The CDR3, cysteine through phenylalanine, is 12 amino acids long. Only CDR3 DNA is held: 36 bases, read in frame from base 1. The germline ends are 9 bases apart after V is trimmed by 8 bases and J by 6 bases. The germline V gene encodes CDR1 KGHDR and CDR2 SFDVKD. Enrolling through a virtual design, the prospective study's participants ranged in age from roughly 18 to 90 years and lived across roughly 24 United States geographic areas. Cohort assignment in the prospective study relied on participant-reported clinical history from a screening survey and a study questionnaire. Exposed participants had been in contact with someone with a PCR-confirmed or clinician-diagnosed COVID-19 case within 2 weeks of study entry. In the prospective study, whole blood, serum and a nasopharyngeal or oropharyngeal swab were collected from each participant by mobile phlebotomists. Over an approximately 2-month period, participants in the prospective study had the option of providing additional blood draws and questionnaires. Blood samples from the prospective study were shipped frozen or at room temperature prior to DNA extraction.

TCRbeta CDR3 regions were amplified from genomic DNA by means of the immunoSEQ Assay, a bias-controlled multiplex PCR. The published analysis was carried out like this. Within the assay, amplification of reference gene primers was used to estimate how many nucleated cells each sample contained. Sequence reads were collapsed and filtered to measure the absolute abundance of every unique TCRbeta CDR3 rearrangement. Productive Simpson clonality was computed per sample as the square root of Simpson's diversity index over productive rearrangements. Sourced from immuneACCESS, this table was stored by TCRdb with only in-frame sequences that have V and J called. A share of the clones is absent; for the studies checked, an unresolved V gene accounts for under half, and the remainder has no known explanation. V, J and clone size reflect that table, while D and trimming were determined from the DNA. The sample contains some 320,000 clones, under 90% of them found a single time. In total, the top ten clones hold roughly 2.9% of the sample.

A single count supports this clone. Its binding antigen is unknown. Base qualities are missing; no much larger clone stands one base away. The receptor was isolated from a woman between 45 and 60 years old who had been exposed to COVID-19. The material sequenced was PBMCs or T cells enriched from blood (not recorded which). The chain uses TRBV24-1 and TRBJ1-4; matching of 5 bases hints at TRBD1 as the D gene. The sequence in DNA is TGTGCCACCAAAGGGGAGGATGAAAAACTGTTTTTT. Its product reads: CATKGEDEKLFF.